The rows below give T cell receptor beta chains drawn from one sample of a study of shared clonotypes between healthy human individuals. The method was immunoSEQ multiplex PCR; TCRdb's version includes in-frame clones alone and lacks a portion of them. Among about 1.5 million clones, 95% to 99% were seen once, and the ten largest hold roughly 0.4%. Sequenced input: naive CD4+ T cells sorted from blood. The receptors were gathered from a man in his thirties or forties in good health. Each CDR3 is given with its conserved first and last residue. A D gene is named only where the DNA matches it firmly.

J: TRBJ2-3
D: TRBD2
V: TRBV4-1
DNA: TGCGCCAGCAGCCAAGATCTGGGAGGGCCTCGAATAACAGATACGCAGTATTTT
CDR3: CASSQDLGGPRITDTQYF

J: TRBJ2-1
D: NA
V: TRBV2
DNA: TGTGCCAGCATGGGCGGGGTGGGCAATGAGCAGTTCTTC
CDR3: CASMGGVGNEQFF

J: TRBJ1-2
D: NA
V: TRBV5-8
DNA: TGTGCCAGCGCCCCCTTACGCAATTCCGGACGGCCTTTTAACTATGGCTACACCTTC
CDR3: CASAPLRNSGRPFNYGYTF

J: TRBJ2-1
D: TRBD1
V: TRBV5-1
DNA: TGCGCCAGCAGCTTCCAGGGGGCTAACAATGAGCAGTTCTTC
CDR3: CASSFQGANNEQFF

J: TRBJ1-5
D: NA
V: TRBV5-1
DNA: TGCGCCAGCAGCTTGAGGAGCAATCAGCCCCAGCATTTT
CDR3: CASSLRSNQPQHF

J: TRBJ1-1
D: NA
V: TRBV18
DNA: TGTGCCAGCTCACCGGGGTTGTGGGGTACCCTTGAAGCTTTCTTT
CDR3: CASSPGLWGTLEAFF

J: TRBJ2-3
D: TRBD2
V: TRBV9
DNA: TGTGCCAGCAGCGCTGCCGGAGGCGGGAGGACAGATACGCAGTATTTT
CDR3: CASSAAGGGRTDTQYF

J: TRBJ1-5
D: TRBD1
V: TRBV19
DNA: TGTGCCAGTAGCCCAATCCGGGACAGGGGTAATCAGCCCCAGCATTTT
CDR3: CASSPIRDRGNQPQHF

J: TRBJ2-6
D: NA
V: TRBV14
DNA: TGTGCCAGCAGCCATTTCAGGGGATCTGGGGCCAACGTCCTGACTTTC
CDR3: CASSHFRGSGANVLTF

J: TRBJ2-7
D: NA
V: TRBV21-1
DNA: TGTGCCAGCAGCAACGGGAGGACAGCGTCCTACGAGCAGTACTTC
CDR3: CASSNGRTASYEQYF

J: TRBJ2-7
D: TRBD2
V: TRBV2
DNA: TGTGCCAGCATTAAACTCCGGGGAGGGCCCGAGCAGTACTTC
CDR3: CASIKLRGGPEQYF

J: TRBJ2-5
D: NA
V: TRBV5-1
DNA: TGCGCCAGCAGACAGTTCCAAGAGACCCAGTACTTC
CDR3: CASRQFQETQYF

J: TRBJ2-7
D: TRBD1
V: TRBV5-1
DNA: TGCGCCAGCAGCCAAGGACAGGGTTCGGGCGAGCAGTACTTC
CDR3: CASSQGQGSGEQYF

J: TRBJ2-7
D: NA
V: TRBV29-1
DNA: TGCAGGGACCTTACAGGGAAGAACCACGAGCAGTACTTC
CDR3: CRDLTGKNHEQYF

J: TRBJ1-1
D: NA
V: TRBV5-1
DNA: TGCGCCAGCAGCTTGGACGGACGCGGCGCTGAAGCTTTCTTT
CDR3: CASSLDGRGAEAFF

J: TRBJ2-7
D: TRBD2
V: TRBV30
DNA: TGTGCCTTGAGCGAGGGACTAGCGGGACGAAATCGCTCCTACGAGCAGTACTTC
CDR3: CALSEGLAGRNRSYEQYF

J: TRBJ2-3
D: NA
V: TRBV29-1
DNA: TGCAGCGTTGATCGCGGAGATACGCAGTATTTT
CDR3: CSVDRGDTQYF